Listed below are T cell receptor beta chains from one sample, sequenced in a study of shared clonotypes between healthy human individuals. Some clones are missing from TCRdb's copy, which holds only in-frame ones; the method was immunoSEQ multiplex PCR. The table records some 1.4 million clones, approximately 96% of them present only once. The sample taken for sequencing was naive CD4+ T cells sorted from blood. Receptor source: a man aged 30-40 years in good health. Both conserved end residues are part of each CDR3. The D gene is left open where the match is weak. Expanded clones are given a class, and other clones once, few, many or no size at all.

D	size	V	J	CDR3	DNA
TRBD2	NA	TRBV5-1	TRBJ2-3	CASSLLAGGSGTQYF	TGCGCCAGCAGCCTCCTAGCGGGAGGGTCGGGTACGCAGTATTTT
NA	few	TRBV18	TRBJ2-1	CASSPVSYNEQFF	TGTGCCAGCTCACCGGTCTCCTACAATGAGCAGTTCTTC
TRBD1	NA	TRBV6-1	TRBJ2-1	CASRGTGRDEQFF	TGTGCCAGCAGGGGGACAGGGAGGGATGAGCAGTTCTTC
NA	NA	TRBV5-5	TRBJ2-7	CASSLVGRSPTYEQYF	TGTGCCAGCAGCTTGGTGGGCAGGTCCCCCACCTACGAGCAGTACTTC
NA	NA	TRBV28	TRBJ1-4	CASSLGRFNEKLFF	TGTGCCAGCAGTTTAGGACGGTTTAATGAAAAACTGTTTTTT
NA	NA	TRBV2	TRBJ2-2	CASSLKGAGELFF	TGTGCCAGTAGCCTCAAGGGGGCCGGGGAGCTGTTTTTT
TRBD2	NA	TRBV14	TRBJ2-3	CASSPSPGRDRVLHTDTQYF	TGTGCCAGCAGCCCATCTCCGGGGAGGGACCGAGTCCTCCACACAGATACGCAGTATTTT
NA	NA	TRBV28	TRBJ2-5	CASSLGRLETQYF	TGTGCCAGCAGCTTGGGGCGTCTGGAGACCCAGTACTTC
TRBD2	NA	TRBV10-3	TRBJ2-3	CAISVLAGVTDTQYF	TGTGCCATCAGTGTACTAGCGGGAGTCACAGATACGCAGTATTTT
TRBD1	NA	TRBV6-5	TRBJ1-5	CASSFDGQGNQPQHF	TGTGCCAGCAGCTTCGACGGACAGGGCAATCAGCCCCAGCATTTT
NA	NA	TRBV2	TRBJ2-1	CASGYGAGPGGDEQFF	TGTGCCAGCGGCTACGGGGCGGGACCTGGGGGCGATGAGCAGTTCTTC